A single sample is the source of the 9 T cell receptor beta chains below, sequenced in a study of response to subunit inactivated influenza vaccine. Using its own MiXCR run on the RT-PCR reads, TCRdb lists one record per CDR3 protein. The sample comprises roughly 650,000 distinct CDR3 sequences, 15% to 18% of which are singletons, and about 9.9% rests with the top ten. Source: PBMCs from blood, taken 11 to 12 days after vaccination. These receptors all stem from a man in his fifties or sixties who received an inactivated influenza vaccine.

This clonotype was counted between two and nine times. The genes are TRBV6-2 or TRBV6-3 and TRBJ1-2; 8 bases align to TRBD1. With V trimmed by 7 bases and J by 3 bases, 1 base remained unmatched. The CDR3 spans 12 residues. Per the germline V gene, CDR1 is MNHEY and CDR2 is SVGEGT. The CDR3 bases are TGTGCCAGCACGGACAGGGACTATGGCTACACCTTC. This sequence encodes CASTDRDYGYTF.

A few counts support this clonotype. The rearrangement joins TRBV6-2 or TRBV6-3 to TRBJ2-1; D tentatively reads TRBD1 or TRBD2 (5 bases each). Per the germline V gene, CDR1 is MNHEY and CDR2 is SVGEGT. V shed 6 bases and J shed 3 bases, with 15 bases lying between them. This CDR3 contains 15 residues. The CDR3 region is CASSRSWDGYNEQFF. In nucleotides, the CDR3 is TGTGCCAGCAGCCGTTCCTGGGACGGCTACAATGAGCAGTTCTTC.

The CDR3 is CASSPSRVAYNEQFF. The DNA of the CDR3 is TGTGCCAGCTCACCGTCTCGAGTCGCCTACAATGAGCAGTTCTTC. The V and J genes are TRBV18 and TRBJ2-1; D not resolved. Germline V CDR1 and CDR2: KGHSH, LQKENI. Deletions cut 3 bases from V and 2 bases from J, with 11 bases between. CDR3 length: 15 amino acids. Looking up the rest from reference TRBV18 and TRBJ2-1 gives the full variable domain: NAGVMQNPRHLVRRRGQEARLRCSPMKGHSHVYWYRQLPEEGLKFMVYLQKENIIDESGMPKERFSAEFPKEGPSILRIQQVVRGDSAAYFCASSPSRVAYNEQFFGPGTRLTVL.

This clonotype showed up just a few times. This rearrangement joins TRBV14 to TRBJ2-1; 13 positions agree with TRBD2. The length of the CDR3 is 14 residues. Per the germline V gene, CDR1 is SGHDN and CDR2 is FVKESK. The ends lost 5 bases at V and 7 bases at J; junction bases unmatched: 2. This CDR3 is CASSRTSGSNEQFF. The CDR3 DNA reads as TGTGCCAGCAGCAGGACTAGCGGGAGTAATGAGCAGTTCTTC.

CDR3 protein: CASRAGAFQETQYF. The CDR3 DNA sequence: TGTGCCAGCAGAGCGGGAGCTTTCCAAGAGACCCAGTACTTC. The chain has TRBV12-3 or TRBV12-4 and TRBJ2-5; TRBD2 matches 8 bases. The CDR3 sequence is 14 residues long. V shed 6 bases, J shed 1 base, and the junction held 4 bases outside the gene matches.

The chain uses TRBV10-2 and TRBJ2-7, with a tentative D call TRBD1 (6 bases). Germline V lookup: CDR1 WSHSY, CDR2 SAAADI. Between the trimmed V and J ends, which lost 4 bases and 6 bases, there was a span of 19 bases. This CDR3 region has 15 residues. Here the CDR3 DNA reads TGCGCCAGCAGTGCAATGGCAGGGGCCTTGTCCGAGCAGTACTTC. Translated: CASSAMAGALSEQYF.

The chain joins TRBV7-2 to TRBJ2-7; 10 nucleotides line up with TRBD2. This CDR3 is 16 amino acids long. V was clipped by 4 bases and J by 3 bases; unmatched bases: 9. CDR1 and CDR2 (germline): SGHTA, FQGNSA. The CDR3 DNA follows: TGTGCCAGCAGCTCGGCCTCTAGCGGGGGTATCTACGAGCAGTACTTC. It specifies CASSSASSGGIYEQYF.

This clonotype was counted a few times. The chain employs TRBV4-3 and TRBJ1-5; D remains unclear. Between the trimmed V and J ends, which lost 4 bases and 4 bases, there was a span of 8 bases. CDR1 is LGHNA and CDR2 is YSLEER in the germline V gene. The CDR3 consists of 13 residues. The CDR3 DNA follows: TGCGCCAGCAGCCCTGGGCCGAATCAGCCCCAGCATTTT. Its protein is CASSPGPNQPQHF.

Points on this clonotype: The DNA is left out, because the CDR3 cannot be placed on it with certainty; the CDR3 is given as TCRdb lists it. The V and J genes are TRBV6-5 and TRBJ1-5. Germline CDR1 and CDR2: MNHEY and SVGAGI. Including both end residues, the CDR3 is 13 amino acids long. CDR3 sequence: CASSSSRHQPQHF.